What follows describes a single TCR beta chain. The record originates from a study of blood T cell repertoires in COVID-19. Across the study: Acute and convalescent COVID-19 specimens originated in the United States, Italy and Spain.

Looked up from germline, CDR1 is DFQATT and CDR2 is SNEGSKA (reference sequence). This CDR3 contains 11 residues. Trimming cost V 7 bases and J 4 bases, with 10 bases left between them. Cohort placement rested on clinical history that participants reported themselves. Before being deemed recovered, Cohort 3 donors had two negative PCRs, clearance, or symptom resolution. Clones were sequenced by immunoSEQ multiplex PCR, and TCRdb holds only the in-frame ones, with some missing. The sample includes around 150,000 clones, roughly four fifths seen only once; the top ten take around 7.9%. This clonotype originated in a man aged 45-65 years who had recovered from COVID-19. This sequence joins TRBV20-1 and TRBJ1-1, with D possibly matching TRBD1 (6 bases). The sequenced sample was PBMCs or T cells enriched from blood (not recorded which). CDR3 sequence: CSVQGTTEAFF. DNA of the CDR3: TGCAGTGTCCAGGGGACCACTGAAGCTTTCTTT.